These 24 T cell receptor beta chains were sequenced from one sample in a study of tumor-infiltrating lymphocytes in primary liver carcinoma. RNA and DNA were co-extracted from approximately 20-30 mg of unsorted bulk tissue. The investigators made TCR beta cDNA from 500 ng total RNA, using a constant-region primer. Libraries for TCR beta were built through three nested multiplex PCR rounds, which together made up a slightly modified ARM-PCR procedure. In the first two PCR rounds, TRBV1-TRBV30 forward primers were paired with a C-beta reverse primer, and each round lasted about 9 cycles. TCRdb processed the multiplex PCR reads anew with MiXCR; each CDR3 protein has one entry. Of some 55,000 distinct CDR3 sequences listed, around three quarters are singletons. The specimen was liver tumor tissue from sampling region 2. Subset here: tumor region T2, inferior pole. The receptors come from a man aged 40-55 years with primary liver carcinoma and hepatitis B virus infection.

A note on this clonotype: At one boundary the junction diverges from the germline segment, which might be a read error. This CDR3 is CASSRTGWLEKLLF. CDR3 bases: TGTGCCAGCAGTCGCACAGGGTGGCTAGAAAAACTGTTGTTT. The chain employs TRBV6-2 or TRBV6-3 and TRBJ1-4, with a possible D match to TRBD1 (6 bases). Germline CDR1 and CDR2: MNHEY and SVGEGT. The CDR3 has 14 amino acids.

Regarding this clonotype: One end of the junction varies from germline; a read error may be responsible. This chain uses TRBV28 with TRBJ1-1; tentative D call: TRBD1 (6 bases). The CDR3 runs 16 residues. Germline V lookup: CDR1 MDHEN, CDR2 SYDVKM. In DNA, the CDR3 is TGTGTCAGCAGTTTCCCCTTTAGGGGGATGAACACTGAAGCTTTCTTT. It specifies CVSSFPFRGMNTEAFF.

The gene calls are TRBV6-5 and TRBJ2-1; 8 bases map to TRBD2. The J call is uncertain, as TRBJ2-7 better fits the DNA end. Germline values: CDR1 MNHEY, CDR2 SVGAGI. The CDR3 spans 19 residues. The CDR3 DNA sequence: TGTGCCAGCACTCCCGGGACTAGTGGGAGGGCCGGCGCCTACAATGAGCAGTACTTC. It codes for CASTPGTSGRAGAYNEQYF.

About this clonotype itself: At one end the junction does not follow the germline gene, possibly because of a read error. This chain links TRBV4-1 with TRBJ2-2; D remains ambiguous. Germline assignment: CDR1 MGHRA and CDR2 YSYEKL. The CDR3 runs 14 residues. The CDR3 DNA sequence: TGCGCCAGCAACCAAGATTCAGAAGTCGAGGAGCTGTTTTTT. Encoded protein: CASNQDSEVEELFF.

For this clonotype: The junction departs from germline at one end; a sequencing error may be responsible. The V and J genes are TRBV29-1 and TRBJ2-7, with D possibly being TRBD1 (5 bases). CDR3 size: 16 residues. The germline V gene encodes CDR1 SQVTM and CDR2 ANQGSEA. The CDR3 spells CSVDLGRQGSSYGQYF. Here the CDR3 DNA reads TGCAGCGTTGATCTGGGCCGTCAGGGATCGAGTTACGGGCAGTACTTC.

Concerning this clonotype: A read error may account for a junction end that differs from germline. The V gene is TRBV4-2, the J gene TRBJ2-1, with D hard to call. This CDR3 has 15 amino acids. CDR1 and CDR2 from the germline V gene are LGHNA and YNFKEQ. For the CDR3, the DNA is TGTGCCAGCAGCCAGGTGGCGAGCTCCTATAATGAGCAGTTCTTC. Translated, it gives CASSQVASSYNEQFF.

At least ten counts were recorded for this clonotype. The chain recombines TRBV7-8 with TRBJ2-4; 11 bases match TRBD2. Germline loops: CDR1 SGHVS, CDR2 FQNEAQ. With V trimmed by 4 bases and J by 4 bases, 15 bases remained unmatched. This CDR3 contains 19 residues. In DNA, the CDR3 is TGTGCCAGCAGCTCCTCGAGACTAGCGGGGAAAAACCTAAAAAACATTCAGTACTTC. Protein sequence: CASSSSRLAGKNLKNIQYF.

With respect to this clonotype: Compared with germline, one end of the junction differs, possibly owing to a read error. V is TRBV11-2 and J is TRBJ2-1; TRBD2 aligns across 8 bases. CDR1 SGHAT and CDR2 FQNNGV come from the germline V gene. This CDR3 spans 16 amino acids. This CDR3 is CASSLDIGLAMGEHFF. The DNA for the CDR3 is TGTGCTAGCAGTTTGGATATCGGACTAGCCATGGGTGAGCACTTCTTC.

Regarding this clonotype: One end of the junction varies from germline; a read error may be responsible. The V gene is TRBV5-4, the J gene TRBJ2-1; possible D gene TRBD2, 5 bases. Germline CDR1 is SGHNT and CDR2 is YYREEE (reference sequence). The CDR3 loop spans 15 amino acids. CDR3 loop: CASSDRLTGYNGQFF. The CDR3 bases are TGTGCCAGTAGCGATCGACTAACGGGGTACAATGGGCAGTTCTTC. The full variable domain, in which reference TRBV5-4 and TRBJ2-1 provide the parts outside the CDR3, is ETGVTQSPTHLIKTRGQQVTLRCSSQSGHNTVSWYQQALGQGPQFIFQYYREEENGRGNFPPRFSGLQFPNYSSELNVNALELDDSALYLCASSDRLTGYNGQFFGPGTRLTVL.

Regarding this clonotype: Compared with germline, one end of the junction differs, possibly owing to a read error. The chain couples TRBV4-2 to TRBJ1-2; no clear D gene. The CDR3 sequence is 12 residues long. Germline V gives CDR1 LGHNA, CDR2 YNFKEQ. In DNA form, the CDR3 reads TGTGACAGCAGCCAAAAGGAGTATGGCTACACCTTC. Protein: CDSSQKEYGYTF.

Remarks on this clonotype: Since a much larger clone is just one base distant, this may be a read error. The CDR3 reads CVSSSSYEQFF. The CDR3 DNA sequence: TGCGTCAGCAGTTCATCATATGAGCAGTTCTTC. This chain connects TRBV5-1 to TRBJ2-1; no clear D. The CDR3 covers 11 residues. CDR1 and CDR2 (germline): SGHRS, YFSETQ.

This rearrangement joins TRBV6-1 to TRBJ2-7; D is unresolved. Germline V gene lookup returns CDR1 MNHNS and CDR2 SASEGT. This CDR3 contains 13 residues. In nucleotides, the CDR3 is TGTGCTAGCTGTGTAGGGCCCTCAGGCGAGCAGTACTTC. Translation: CASCVGPSGEQYF.

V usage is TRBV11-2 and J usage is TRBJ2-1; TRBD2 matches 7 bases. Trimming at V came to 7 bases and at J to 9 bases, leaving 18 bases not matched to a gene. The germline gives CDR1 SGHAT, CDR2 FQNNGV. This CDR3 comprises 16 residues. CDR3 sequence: CASNLYIRLAMGEQFF. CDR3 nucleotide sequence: TGTGCCAGCAACTTGTATATCCGACTAGCCATGGGTGAGCAGTTCTTC.

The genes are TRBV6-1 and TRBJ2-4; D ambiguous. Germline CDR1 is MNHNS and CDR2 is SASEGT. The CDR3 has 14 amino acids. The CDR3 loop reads CDLLRRLAKNIQYF. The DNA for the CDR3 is TGTGACCTACTCCGGAGACTAGCCAAAAACATTCAGTACTTC.

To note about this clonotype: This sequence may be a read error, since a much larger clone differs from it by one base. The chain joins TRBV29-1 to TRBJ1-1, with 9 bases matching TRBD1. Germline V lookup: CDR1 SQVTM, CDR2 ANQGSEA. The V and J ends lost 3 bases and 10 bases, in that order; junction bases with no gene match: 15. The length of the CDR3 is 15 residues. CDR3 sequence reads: CSVDHPLVRQGGAFF. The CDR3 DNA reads TGCAGCGTTGACCACCCTTTGGTACGACAGGGGGGAGCTTTCTTT.

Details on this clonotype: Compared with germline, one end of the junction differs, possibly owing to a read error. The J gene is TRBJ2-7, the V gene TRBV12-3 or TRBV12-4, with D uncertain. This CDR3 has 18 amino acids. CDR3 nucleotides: TGTGCTAGCAGTCCGTTGCTCGGGCCGGGCCGTATGGCCTACGAGCAGTACTTC. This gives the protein CASSPLLGPGRMAYEQYF.

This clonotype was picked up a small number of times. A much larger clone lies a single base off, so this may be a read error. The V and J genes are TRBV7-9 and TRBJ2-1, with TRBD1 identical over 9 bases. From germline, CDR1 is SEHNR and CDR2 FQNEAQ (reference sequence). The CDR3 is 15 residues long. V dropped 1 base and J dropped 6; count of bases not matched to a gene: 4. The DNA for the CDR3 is TGTGCCAGCAGCTTAGGGGACAGGGCACGCAATGAGCAGTTCTTC. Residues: CASSLGDRARNEQFF.

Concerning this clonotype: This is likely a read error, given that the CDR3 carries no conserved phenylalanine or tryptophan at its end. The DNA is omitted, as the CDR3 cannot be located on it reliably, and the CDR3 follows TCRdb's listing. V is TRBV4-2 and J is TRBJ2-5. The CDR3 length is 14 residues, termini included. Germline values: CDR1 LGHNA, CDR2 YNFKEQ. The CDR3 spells CASSPAADQETQYS.

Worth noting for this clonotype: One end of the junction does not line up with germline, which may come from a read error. The CDR3 DNA sequence: TGTGCCAGCAGCTGGCGGGGCGCAGGTATCGCATCTGAAACTTTCTTT. Translating it yields CASSWRGAGIASETFF. This rearrangement joins TRBV13 to TRBJ1-1; tentative D call: TRBD1 (5 bases). This CDR3 is built from 16 residues. Germline-derived CDR1 and CDR2 are PRHDT and FYEKMQ (reference sequence).

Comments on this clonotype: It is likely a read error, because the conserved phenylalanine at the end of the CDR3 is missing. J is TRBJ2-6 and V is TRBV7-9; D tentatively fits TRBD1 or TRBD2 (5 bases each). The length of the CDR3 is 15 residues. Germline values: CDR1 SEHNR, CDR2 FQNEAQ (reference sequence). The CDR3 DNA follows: TGTGCCAGCACCGGGGAAGACTCTGGGGCCAACGTACTGACTTCC. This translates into CASTGEDSGANVLTS.

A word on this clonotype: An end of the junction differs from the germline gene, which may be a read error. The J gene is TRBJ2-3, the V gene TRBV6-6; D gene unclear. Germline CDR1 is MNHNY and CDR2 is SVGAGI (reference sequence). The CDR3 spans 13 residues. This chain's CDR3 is CARKILDPDTQYF. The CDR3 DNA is TGTGCCCGAAAAATTTTGGACCCAGATACGCAGTACTTT.

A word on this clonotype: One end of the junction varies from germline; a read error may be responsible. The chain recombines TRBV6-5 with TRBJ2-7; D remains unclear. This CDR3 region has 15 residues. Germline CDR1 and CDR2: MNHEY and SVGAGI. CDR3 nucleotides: TGTGCCTGCAGTAAAGAAACTCGGAGCTCCTACGAGCAGTACTTC. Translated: CACSKETRSSYEQYF.

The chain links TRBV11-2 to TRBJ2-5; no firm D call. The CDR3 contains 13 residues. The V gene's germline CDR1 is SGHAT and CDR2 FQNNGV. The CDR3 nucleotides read TGTGACAACAGCTTAGATTTCCTGGAGACCCAGTACTTC. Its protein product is CDNSLDFLETQYF.

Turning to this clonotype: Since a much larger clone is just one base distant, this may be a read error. CDR3 amino acids: CARSSGSNYGYTF. The CDR3 bases are TGTGCCCGGAGTTCCGGGAGTAACTATGGCTACACCTTC. V gene TRBV30 combines with J gene TRBJ1-2; D gene uncertain. Per germline, CDR1 GTSNPN and CDR2 SVGIG (reference sequence). The CDR3 is made up of 13 amino acids. Based on the CDR3 plus reference TRBV30 and TRBJ1-2, the full variable domain is SQTIHQWPATLVQPVGSPLSLECTVEGTSNPNLYWYRQAAGRGLQLLFYSVGIGQISSEVPQNLSASRPQDRQFILSSKKLLLSDSGFYLCARSSGSNYGYTFGSGTRLTVV.